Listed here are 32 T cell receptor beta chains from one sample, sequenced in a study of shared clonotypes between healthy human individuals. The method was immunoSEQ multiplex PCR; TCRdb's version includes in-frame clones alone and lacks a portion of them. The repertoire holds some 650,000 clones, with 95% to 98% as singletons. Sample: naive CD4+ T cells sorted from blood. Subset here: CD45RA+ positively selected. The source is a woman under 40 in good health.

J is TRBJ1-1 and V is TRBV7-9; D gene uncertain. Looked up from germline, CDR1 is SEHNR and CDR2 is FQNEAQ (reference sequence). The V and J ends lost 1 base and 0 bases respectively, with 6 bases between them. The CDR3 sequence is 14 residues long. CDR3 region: CASSLEMVNTEAFF. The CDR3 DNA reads TGTGCCAGCAGCTTAGAGATGGTGAACACTGAAGCTTTCTTT. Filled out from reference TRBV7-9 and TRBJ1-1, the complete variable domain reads DTGVSQNPRHKITKRGQNVTFRCDPISEHNRLYWYRQTLGQGPEFLTYFQNEAQLEKSRLLSDRFSAERPKGSFSTLEIQRTEQGDSAMYLCASSLEMVNTEAFFGQGTRLTVV.

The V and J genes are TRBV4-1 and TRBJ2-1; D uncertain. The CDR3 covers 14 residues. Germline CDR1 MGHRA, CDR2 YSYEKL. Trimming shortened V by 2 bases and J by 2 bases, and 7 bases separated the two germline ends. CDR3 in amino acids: CASSQQSTYNEQFF. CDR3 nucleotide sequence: TGCGCCAGCAGCCAACAGAGTACCTACAATGAGCAGTTCTTC.

CDR3 in amino acids: CSVPYSGGANVLTF. The CDR3, as DNA: TGCAGCGTCCCTTATTCCGGAGGGGCCAACGTCCTGACTTTC. The J gene is TRBJ2-6, the V gene TRBV29-1; D is unresolved. CDR1 is SQVTM and CDR2 is ANQGSEA in the germline V gene. The V and J ends lost 6 bases and 4 bases respectively, with 13 bases between them. The CDR3 loop spans 14 amino acids.

The CDR3 spells CAISEGTSGSYEQYF. Written as DNA, the CDR3 is TGTGCCATCAGTGAGGGGACTAGCGGATCCTACGAGCAGTACTTC. The V and J genes are TRBV10-3 and TRBJ2-7; 11 bases align to TRBD2. Germline V gene lookup returns CDR1 ENHRY and CDR2 SYGVKD. The CDR3 runs to 15 residues. Trimming at V came to 2 bases and at J to 1 base, leaving 1 base not matched to a gene.

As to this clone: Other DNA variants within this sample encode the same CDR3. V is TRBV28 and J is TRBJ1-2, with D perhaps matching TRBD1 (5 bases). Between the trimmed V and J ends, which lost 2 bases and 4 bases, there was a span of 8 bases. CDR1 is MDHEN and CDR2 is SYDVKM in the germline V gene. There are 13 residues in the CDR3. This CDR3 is CASSLPGTYGYTF. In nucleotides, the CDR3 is TGTGCCAGCAGTTTACCGGGGACCTATGGCTACACCTTC.

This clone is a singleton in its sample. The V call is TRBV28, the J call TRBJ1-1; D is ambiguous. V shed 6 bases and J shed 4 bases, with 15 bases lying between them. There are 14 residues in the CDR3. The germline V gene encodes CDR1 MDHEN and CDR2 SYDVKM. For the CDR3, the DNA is TGTGCCAGCAGCTCCGTTGGTTCGGGCACTGAAGCTTTCTTT. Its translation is CASSSVGSGTEAFF.

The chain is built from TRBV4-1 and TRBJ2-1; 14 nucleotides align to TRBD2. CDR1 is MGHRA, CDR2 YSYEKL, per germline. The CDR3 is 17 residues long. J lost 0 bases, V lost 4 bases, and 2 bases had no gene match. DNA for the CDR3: TGCGCCAGCAGCCGGACTAGCGGGAGGACCTCCTACAATGAGCAGTTCTTC. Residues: CASSRTSGRTSYNEQFF.

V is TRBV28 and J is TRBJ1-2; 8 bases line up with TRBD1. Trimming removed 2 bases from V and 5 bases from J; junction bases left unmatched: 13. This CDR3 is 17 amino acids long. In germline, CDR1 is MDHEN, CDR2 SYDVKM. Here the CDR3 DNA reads TGTGCCAGCAGTTTACGAGGGGCAGGGGGCTTAGGGTATGGCTACACCTTC. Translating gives CASSLRGAGGLGYGYTF.

CDR3 loop: CASSRGQGAGAFF. In nucleotides, the CDR3 is TGTGCCAGCAGCCGTGGACAGGGGGCCGGAGCTTTCTTT. V is TRBV5-4 and J is TRBJ1-1; 11 bases map to TRBD1. Trimming at V came to 4 bases and at J to 10 bases, leaving 6 bases not matched to a gene. Germline values: CDR1 SGHNT, CDR2 YYREEE (reference sequence). CDR3 size: 13 residues.

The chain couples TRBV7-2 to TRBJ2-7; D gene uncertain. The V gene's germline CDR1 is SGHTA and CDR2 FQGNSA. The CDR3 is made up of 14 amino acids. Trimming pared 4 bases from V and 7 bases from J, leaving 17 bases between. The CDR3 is CASSSVPLGLEQYF. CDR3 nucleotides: TGTGCCAGCAGCTCTGTTCCTCTCGGCCTGGAGCAGTACTTC.

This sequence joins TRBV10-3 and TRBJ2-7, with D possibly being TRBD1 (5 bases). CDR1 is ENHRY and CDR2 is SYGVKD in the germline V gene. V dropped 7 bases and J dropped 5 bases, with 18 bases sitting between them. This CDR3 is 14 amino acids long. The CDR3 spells CAITRQSVVDEQYF. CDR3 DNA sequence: TGTGCCATCACTAGACAGTCGGTGGTGGACGAGCAGTACTTC.

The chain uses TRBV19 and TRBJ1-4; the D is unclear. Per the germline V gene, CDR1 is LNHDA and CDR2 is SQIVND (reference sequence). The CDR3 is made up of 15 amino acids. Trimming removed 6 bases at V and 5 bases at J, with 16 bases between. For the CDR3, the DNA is TGTGCCAGTAGGGCCGGCGGGGTGGCGAATGAAAAACTGTTTTTT. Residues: CASRAGGVANEKLFF.

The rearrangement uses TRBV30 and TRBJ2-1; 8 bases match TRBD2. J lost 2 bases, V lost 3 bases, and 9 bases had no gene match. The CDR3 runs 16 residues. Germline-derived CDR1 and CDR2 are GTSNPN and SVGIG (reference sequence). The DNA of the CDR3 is TGTGCCTGGAGAAGGTGGGCGGGAGGTACCTACAATGAGCAGTTCTTC. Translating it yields CAWRRWAGGTYNEQFF. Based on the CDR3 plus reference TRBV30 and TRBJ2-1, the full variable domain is SQTIHQWPATLVQPVGSPLSLECTVEGTSNPNLYWYRQAAGRGLQLLFYSVGIGQISSEVPQNLSASRPQDRQFILSSKKLLLSDSGFYLCAWRRWAGGTYNEQFFGPGTRLTVL.

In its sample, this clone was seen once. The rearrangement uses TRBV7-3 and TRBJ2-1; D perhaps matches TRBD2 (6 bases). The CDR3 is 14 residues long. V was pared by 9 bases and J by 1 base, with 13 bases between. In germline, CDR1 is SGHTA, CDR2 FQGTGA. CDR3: CARSSGVSYNEQFF. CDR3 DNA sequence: TGTGCCAGATCATCGGGAGTATCCTACAATGAGCAGTTCTTC.

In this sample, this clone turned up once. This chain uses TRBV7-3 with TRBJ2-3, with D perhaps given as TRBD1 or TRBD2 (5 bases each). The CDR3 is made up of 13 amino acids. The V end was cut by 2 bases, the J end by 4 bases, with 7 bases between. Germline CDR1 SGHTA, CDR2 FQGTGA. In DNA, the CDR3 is TGTGCCAGCAGCTTAGGGGGAGCAGATACGCAGTATTTT. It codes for CASSLGGADTQYF.

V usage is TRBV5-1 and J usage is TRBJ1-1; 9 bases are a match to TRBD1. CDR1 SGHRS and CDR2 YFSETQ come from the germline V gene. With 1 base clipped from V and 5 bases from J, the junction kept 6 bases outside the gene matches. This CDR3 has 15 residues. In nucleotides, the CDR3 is TGCGCCAGCAGCTTGTGGGACAGGGTGGAAACTGAAGCTTTCTTT. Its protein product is CASSLWDRVETEAFF.

CDR3 sequence reads: CASSPVQGARGTEAFF. Here the CDR3 DNA reads TGTGCCAGCTCACCGGTACAGGGGGCGCGTGGCACTGAAGCTTTCTTT. The genes are TRBV18 and TRBJ1-1, with 9 bases identical to TRBD1. With V trimmed by 3 bases and J by 4 bases, 9 bases remained unmatched. Germline V gene data show CDR1 as KGHSH and CDR2 as LQKENI. CDR3 length: 16 amino acids.

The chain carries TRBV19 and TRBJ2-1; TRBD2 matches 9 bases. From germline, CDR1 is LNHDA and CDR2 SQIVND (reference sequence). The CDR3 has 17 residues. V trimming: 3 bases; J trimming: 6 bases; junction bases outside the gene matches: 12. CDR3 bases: TGTGCCAGTAGTATTCTTCGTTGGCGGGAGGGCCCCAATGAGCAGTTCTTC. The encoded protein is CASSILRWREGPNEQFF.

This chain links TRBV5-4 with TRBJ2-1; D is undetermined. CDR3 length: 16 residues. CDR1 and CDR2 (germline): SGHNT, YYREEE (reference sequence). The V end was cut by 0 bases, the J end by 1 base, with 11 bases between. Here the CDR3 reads CASSLEAAKSYNEQFF. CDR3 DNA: TGTGCCAGCAGCTTGGAGGCGGCGAAATCCTACAATGAGCAGTTCTTC.

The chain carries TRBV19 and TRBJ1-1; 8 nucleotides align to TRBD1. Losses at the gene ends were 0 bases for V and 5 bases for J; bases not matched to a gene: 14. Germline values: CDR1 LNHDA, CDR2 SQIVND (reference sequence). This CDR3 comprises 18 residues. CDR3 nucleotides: TGTGCCAGTAGTATAGATCTATACAGGACAGGGATGGGTACTGAAGCTTTCTTT. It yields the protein CASSIDLYRTGMGTEAFF.

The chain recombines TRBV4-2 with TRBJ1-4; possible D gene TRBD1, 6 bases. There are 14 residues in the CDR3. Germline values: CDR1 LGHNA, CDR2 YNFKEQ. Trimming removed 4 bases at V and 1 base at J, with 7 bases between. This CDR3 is CASSLDRTNEKLFF. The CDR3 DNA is TGTGCCAGCAGCCTGGACAGAACTAATGAAAAACTGTTTTTT.

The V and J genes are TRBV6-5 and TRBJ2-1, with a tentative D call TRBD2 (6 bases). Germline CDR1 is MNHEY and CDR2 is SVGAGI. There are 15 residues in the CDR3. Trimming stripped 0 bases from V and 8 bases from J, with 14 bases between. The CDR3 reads CASSYSRGARDEQFF. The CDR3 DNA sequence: TGTGCCAGCAGTTACTCGCGCGGGGCTAGAGATGAGCAGTTCTTC.

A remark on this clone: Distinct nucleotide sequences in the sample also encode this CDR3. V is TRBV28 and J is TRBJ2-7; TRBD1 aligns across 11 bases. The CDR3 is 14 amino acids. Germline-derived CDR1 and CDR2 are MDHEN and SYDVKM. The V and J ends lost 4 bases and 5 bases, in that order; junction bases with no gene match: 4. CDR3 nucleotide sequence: TGTGCCAGCAGTTCAGGACAGGGGGCGGACGAGCAGTACTTC. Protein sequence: CASSSGQGADEQYF.

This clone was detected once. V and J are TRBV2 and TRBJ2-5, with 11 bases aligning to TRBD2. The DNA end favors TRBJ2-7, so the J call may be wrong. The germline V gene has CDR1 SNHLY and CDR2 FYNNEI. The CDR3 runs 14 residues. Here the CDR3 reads CASRVLAGESEQYF. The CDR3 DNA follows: TGTGCCAGCAGGGTACTAGCGGGAGAAAGCGAGCAGTACTTC.

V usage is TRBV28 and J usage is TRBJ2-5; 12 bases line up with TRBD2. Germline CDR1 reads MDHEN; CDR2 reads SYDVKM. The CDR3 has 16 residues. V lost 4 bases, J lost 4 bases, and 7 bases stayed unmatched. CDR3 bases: TGTGCCAGCAGTTCCCAGACTAGCGGGAGTGGAGAGACCCAGTACTTC. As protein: CASSSQTSGSGETQYF. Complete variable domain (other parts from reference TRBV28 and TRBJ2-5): DVKVTQSSRYLVKRTGEKVFLECVQDMDHENMFWYRQDPGLGLRLIYFSYDVKMKEKGDIPEGYSVSREKKERFSLILESASTNQTSMYLCASSSQTSGSGETQYFGPGTRLLVL.

The CDR3 loop reads CASSQGQNSGANVLTF. CDR3 nucleotide sequence: TGTGCCAGCAGCCAGGGACAGAACTCTGGGGCCAACGTCCTGACTTTC. This rearrangement joins TRBV6-4 to TRBJ2-6; TRBD1 aligns across 7 bases. Trimming at V came to 6 bases and at J to 0 bases, leaving 5 bases not matched to a gene. The CDR3 runs 16 residues. From germline, CDR1 is MRHNA and CDR2 SNTAGT.

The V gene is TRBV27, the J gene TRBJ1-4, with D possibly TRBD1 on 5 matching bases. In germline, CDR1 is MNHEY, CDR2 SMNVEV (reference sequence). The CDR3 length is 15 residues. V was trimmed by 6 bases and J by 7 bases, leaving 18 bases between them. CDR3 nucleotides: TGTGCCAGCAGGGGACCCGGGGGGAAGGGTGAAAAACTGTTTTTT. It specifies CASRGPGGKGEKLFF.

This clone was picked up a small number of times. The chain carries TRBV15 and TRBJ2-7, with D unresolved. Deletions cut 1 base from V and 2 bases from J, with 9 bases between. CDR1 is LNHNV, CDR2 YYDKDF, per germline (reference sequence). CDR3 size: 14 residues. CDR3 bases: TGTGCCACCAGCAGAGTCAGTGGGCCCTACGAGCAGTACTTC. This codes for CATSRVSGPYEQYF.

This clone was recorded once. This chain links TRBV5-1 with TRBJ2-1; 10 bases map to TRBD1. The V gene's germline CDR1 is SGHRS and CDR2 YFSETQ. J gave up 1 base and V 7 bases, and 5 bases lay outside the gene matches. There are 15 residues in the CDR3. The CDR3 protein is CASGPGQGSYNEQFF. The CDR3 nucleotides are TGCGCCAGCGGACCGGGACAGGGGTCCTACAATGAGCAGTTCTTC.

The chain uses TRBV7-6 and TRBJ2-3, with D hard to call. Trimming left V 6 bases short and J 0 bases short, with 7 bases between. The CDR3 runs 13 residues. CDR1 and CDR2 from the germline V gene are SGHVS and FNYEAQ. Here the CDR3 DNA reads TGTGCCAGCAGAAGGGCTAGCACAGATACGCAGTATTTT. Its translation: CASRRASTDTQYF.

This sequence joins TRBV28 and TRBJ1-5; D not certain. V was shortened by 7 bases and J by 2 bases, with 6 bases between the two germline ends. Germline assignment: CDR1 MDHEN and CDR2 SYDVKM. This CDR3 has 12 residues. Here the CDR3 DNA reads TGTGCCAGCAAAGAGGGCAATCAGCCCCAGCATTTT. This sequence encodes CASKEGNQPQHF.

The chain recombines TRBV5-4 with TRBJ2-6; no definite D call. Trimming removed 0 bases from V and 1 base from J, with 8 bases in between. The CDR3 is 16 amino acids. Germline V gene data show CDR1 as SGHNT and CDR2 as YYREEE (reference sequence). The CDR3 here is CASSLVFQSGANVLTF. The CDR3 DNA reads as TGTGCCAGCAGCTTGGTTTTCCAGTCTGGGGCCAACGTCCTGACTTTC.